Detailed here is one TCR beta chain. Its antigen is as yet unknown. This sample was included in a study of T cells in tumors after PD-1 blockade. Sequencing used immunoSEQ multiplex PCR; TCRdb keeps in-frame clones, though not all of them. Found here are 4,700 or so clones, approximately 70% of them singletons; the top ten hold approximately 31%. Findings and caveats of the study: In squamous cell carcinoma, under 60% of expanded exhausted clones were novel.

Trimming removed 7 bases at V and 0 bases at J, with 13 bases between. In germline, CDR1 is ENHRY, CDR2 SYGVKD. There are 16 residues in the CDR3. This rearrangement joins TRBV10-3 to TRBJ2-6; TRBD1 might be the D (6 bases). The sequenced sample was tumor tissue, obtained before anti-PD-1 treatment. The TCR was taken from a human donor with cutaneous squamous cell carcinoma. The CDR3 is CAITGDRNSGANVLTF. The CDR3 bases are TGTGCCATCACAGGAGACAGGAACTCTGGGGCCAACGTCCTGACTTTC.